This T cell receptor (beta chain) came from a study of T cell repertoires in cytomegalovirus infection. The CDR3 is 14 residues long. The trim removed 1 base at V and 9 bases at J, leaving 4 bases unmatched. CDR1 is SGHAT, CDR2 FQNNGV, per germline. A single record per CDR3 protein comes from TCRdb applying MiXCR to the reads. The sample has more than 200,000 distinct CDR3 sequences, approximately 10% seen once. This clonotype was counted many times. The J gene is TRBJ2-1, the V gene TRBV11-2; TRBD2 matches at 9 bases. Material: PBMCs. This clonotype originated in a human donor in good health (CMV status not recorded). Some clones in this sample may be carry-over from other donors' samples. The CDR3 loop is CASSLAGLATEQFF. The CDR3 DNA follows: TGTGCCAGCAGCTTAGCGGGACTAGCCACTGAGCAGTTCTTC. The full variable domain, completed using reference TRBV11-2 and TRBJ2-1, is EAGVAQSPRYKIIEKRQSVAFWCNPISGHATLYWYQQILGQGPKLLIQFQNNGVVDDSQLPKDRFSAERLKGVDSTLKIQPAKLEDSAVYLCASSLAGLATEQFFGPGTRLTVL.